This entry features one T cell receptor (beta chain) sequence. This clonotype was seen at least ten times. It lacks a known antigen. Base qualities are not recorded, but no much larger clone differs from it by a single base. CDR1 and CDR2 (LNHNV, YYDKDF) derive from the germline V gene (reference sequence). Trimming removed 5 bases from V and 3 bases from J, leaving 11 bases between the germline ends. The CDR3 covers 14 residues, taking in both the cysteine and the phenylalanine. This entry keeps only the CDR3 DNA: 42 bases, framed from base 1. Libraries were built with 5' RACE. The reads were generated on an Illumina HiSeq 2500. The second PCR ran for roughly 6 to 11 cycles and used a J-beta primer mix along with a sample-barcoded 5' primer. Each TCR beta cDNA molecule received a unique molecular identifier from a template-switch 5' adaptor carrying 12 random nucleotides. Each sample yielded at least 2.5 million CDR3-containing paired-end reads. First-strand cDNA synthesis was performed from all RNA using the Mint cDNA synthesis kit, with priming by a TRBC-specific oligonucleotide. All cDNA was treated with uracil-DNA glycosylase and then went through a first 18-cycle PCR with the universal primers M1SS and BC2_uni_R. Concerning the study's data processing: For normalization, 1 million high-quality reads were randomly selected from each sample, with every read carrying a distinct molecular identifier. Instead of being binned into consensus sequences, reads with shared molecular identifiers were discarded. MiTCR, with a Q25 quality threshold and the strictest error-elimination algorithm, was used for CDR3 identification, clonotype clustering and error correction. Lower-bound total TCR beta diversity was estimated with a nonparametric unseen species model using Euler transformation. TCRdb itself trimmed the public reads at Q25 with fastp, ran MiXCR and retained productive beta chains. Rows merge per CDR3 protein into single entries with the most common DNA and genes. For this entry, the V and J calls and clone size follow TCRdb and not the study's own pipeline. This sample is represented by hundreds of thousands of distinct CDR3 sequences; about 30% of them were singletons. The ten largest clones capture 15% to 18% of the sample.

The sample is drawn from a study of blood T cells in healthy people across ages (dated by TCRdb to the mid-2010s). For context, the study as a whole: Template switching captured roughly one uniquely barcoded TCR beta cDNA molecule per two T cells in model experiments. The study measured age-related changes in TCR beta repertoire diversity using deep sequencing normalized with unique cDNA molecular identifiers. Four age groups were formed from the donors: young (average approximately 15 years), middle-aged (approximately 40), aged (approximately 60) and long-lived (around 82). Donors of different ages were randomly distributed across sequencing lanes to avoid experimental bias. The study analyzed two additional independent replicas of 1 million unique cDNA reads from the same blood draw for two donors, one aged 18 to 30 and one aged 80 or older.

Donors were 39 systemically healthy Caucasian individuals from Russia aged roughly 6 to 95 years. Each donor gave about 9.7 milliliters of peripheral blood, drawn into EDTA-treated Vacutainer tubes. Ficoll-Paque density-gradient centrifugation was used to isolate PBMCs, with at least 6 million obtained per sample. Total RNA was extracted from PBMCs with Trizol reagent, with at least 5.5 micrograms obtained per sample. For every donor, an aliquot of PBMCs went through flow cytometry to measure the percentages of naive CD45RAhigh/CD27high T cells. Summary of the overall study and its limitations: Compared with the aged group, more naive CD4+ T cells, fewer expanded clones and increased TCR diversity were shown by the long-lived group, suggesting age selection. Bulk unsorted PBMC profiling prevented conclusive comparison of naive and antigen-experienced compartments. Observed TCR beta diversity per million T cells fell roughly linearly with age, and a significant reduction was already apparent by age roughly 40. Because the CMV infection status of the donors was unknown, age-related changes in expanded clonotypes may potentially have been confounded. Estimates of total diversity based on one million sequenced T cells were regarded as lower bounds and as underestimates. Observed TCR beta diversity correlated strongly with the percentage of naive T cells measured by flow cytometry.

Sample: blood. This receptor was taken from a woman aged 80 or older in good health. In this chain, TRBV15 is recombined with TRBJ1-5; too little of a D gene remains to name it. The DNA sequence is as follows: TGTGCCACCAGCGGAGTTTCCGTCAATCAGCCCCAGCATTTT. This is translated as CATSGVSVNQPQHF.